These 19 T cell receptor beta chains came from one sample sequenced in a study of blood T cell repertoires in COVID-19. Sequencing used immunoSEQ multiplex PCR; TCRdb keeps in-frame clones, though not all of them. This table has around 300,000 clones, 80% to 90% appearing once. The sample was peripheral blood. These receptors all stem from a woman in her fifties or sixties with COVID-19, enrolled during active disease.

The V and J genes are TRBV9 and TRBJ1-1; D is ambiguous. The CDR3 loop spans 15 amino acids. V gave up 0 bases and J gave up 0 bases, with 9 bases separating them. Germline lookup yields CDR1 SGDLS and CDR2 YYNGEE. The chain's CDR3 is CASSVVGGMNTEAFF. CDR3 nucleotides: TGTGCCAGCAGCGTAGTTGGAGGGATGAACACTGAAGCTTTCTTT.

This chain joins TRBV5-1 and TRBJ2-7; 9 nucleotides agree with TRBD1. Trimming took 6 bases from V and 0 from J; bases not matched to a gene: 4. The CDR3 totals 14 residues. Germline assignment: CDR1 SGHRS and CDR2 YFSETQ. CDR3: CASTRDRASYEQYF. DNA of the CDR3: TGCGCCAGCACCAGGGACAGGGCCTCCTACGAGCAGTACTTC.

The rearrangement joins TRBV2 to TRBJ2-5, with 7 bases fitting TRBD1. CDR3 length: 13 residues. V dropped 2 bases and J dropped 5; count of bases not matched to a gene: 2. The germline V gene has CDR1 SNHLY and CDR2 FYNNEI. Written as DNA, the CDR3 is TGTGCCAGCAGTGAAACAGGGGCGGAGACCCAGTACTTC. Its translation: CASSETGAETQYF.

V usage is TRBV11-3 and J usage is TRBJ1-3; no firm D call. The CDR3 spans 14 residues. CDR1 and CDR2 from the germline V gene are SGHNT and YENEEA. The V end was cut by 3 bases, the J end by 8 bases, with 14 bases between. The CDR3 loop reads CASSFSRPGDTIYF. The DNA for the CDR3 is TGTGCCAGCAGCTTTTCAAGGCCCGGGGACACCATATATTTT.

V and J are TRBV2 and TRBJ2-2, with 11 bases fitting TRBD2. There are 17 residues in the CDR3. V shed 5 bases and J 3 bases; nucleotides not matched to a gene: 8. The germline CDR1 and CDR2 sequences are SNHLY and FYNNEI. The CDR3 DNA reads as TGTGCCAGCAGTCCATATACTAGCGGGAGACACACCGGGGAGCTGTTTTTT. Amino acid sequence: CASSPYTSGRHTGELFF.

A single count supports this clone. The chain couples TRBV14 to TRBJ1-1; 9 nucleotides match TRBD1. Germline CDR1 reads SGHDN; CDR2 reads FVKESK. CDR3 length: 14 residues. With V trimmed by 4 bases and J by 4 bases, 4 bases remained unmatched. CDR3 sequence (DNA): TGTGCCAGCAGCCTACAGGGGGCAGGCACTGAAGCTTTCTTT. Translation: CASSLQGAGTEAFF.

The chain has TRBV18 and TRBJ1-1; 7 bases are a match to TRBD1. J was trimmed by 1 base and V by 6 bases; bases with no gene match: 5. Germline V gives CDR1 KGHSH, CDR2 LQKENI. This CDR3 is built from 14 residues. This chain's CDR3 is CASSAGQRNTEAFF. CDR3 in DNA: TGTGCCAGCTCGGCGGGACAGAGGAACACTGAAGCTTTCTTT.

This chain joins TRBV10-2 and TRBJ2-3; 8 bases agree with TRBD2. The CDR3 is 17 amino acids. Germline assignment: CDR1 WSHSY and CDR2 SAAADI. V shed 4 bases, J shed 3 bases, and the junction held 12 bases outside the gene matches. In DNA, the CDR3 is TGCGCCAGCAGTGCGGGAGGGCCATCTGTTAAAACAGATACGCAGTATTTT. It codes for CASSAGGPSVKTDTQYF.

To note about this clone: Sequence at one end of the junction differs from germline and may be a read error. The chain carries TRBV19 and TRBJ1-5, with TRBD1 matching over 7 bases. Germline V gene sequence: CDR1 LNHDA, CDR2 SQIVND (reference sequence). The CDR3 length is 15 residues. The CDR3 DNA reads TGTGCTAGTACCCAGACAGGGTTAAGCAATCAGCCCCAGCATTTT. Protein: CASTQTGLSNQPQHF.

The V gene is TRBV5-4, the J gene TRBJ1-1, with no clear D. The CDR3 is made up of 14 amino acids. From germline, CDR1 is SGHNT and CDR2 YYREEE (reference sequence). V lost 2 bases, J lost 1 base, and 9 bases lay in between. CDR3 bases: TGTGCCAGCAGCTTATTTCCATCGAACACTGAAGCTTTCTTT. Its translation is CASSLFPSNTEAFF.

The gene calls are TRBV9 and TRBJ2-1; 10 bases map to TRBD2. V gave up 3 bases and J gave up 0 bases; unmatched junction bases: 6. Germline CDR1 SGDLS, CDR2 YYNGEE. CDR3 length: 17 residues. The CDR3 region has the DNA TGTGCCAGCAGCGCACTACTAGCGGGGAGCTCCTACAATGAGCAGTTCTTC. Encoded protein: CASSALLAGSSYNEQFF.

The gene calls are TRBV27 and TRBJ1-1; D gene unclear. Trimming took 5 bases from V and 8 from J, leaving 18 bases between them. This CDR3 contains 14 residues. Germline V lookup: CDR1 MNHEY, CDR2 SMNVEV (reference sequence). The CDR3, as DNA: TGTGCCAGCAGTACAAGACTATACTCCGCAGAAGCTTTCTTT. Encoded protein: CASSTRLYSAEAFF.

The chain carries TRBV7-9 and TRBJ1-1; 9 bases line up with TRBD1. J lost 14 bases, V lost 4 bases, and 8 bases had no gene match. This CDR3 contains 12 residues. Germline-derived CDR1 and CDR2 are SEHNR and FQNEAQ (reference sequence). The CDR3 nucleotides are TGTGCCAGCAGCTACGGACAGGGGTTCGCGTTCTTT. Amino acids: CASSYGQGFAFF. Supplemented by reference TRBV7-9 and TRBJ1-1, the full variable domain reads DTGVSQNPRHKITKRGQNVTFRCDPISEHNRLYWYRQTLGQGPEFLTYFQNEAQLEKSRLLSDRFSAERPKGSFSTLEIQRTEQGDSAMYLCASSYGQGFAFFGQGTRLTVV.

CDR3 amino acids: CATSDRLAGGVTYNEQFF. The CDR3, as DNA: TGTGCCACCAGTGACCGACTAGCGGGAGGGGTTACGTACAATGAGCAGTTCTTC. The rearrangement joins TRBV24-1 to TRBJ2-1; TRBD2 matches 14 bases. V lost 4 bases, J lost 4 bases, and 8 bases stayed unmatched. Per the germline V gene, CDR1 is KGHDR and CDR2 is SFDVKD. This CDR3 has 18 residues.

V is TRBV19 and J is TRBJ2-3, with 9 bases matching TRBD2. Unmatched junction bases numbered 6, after V lost 5 bases and J lost 0 bases. The germline gives CDR1 LNHDA, CDR2 SQIVND (reference sequence). CDR3 length equals 16 residues. CDR3 in amino acids: CASSAGLAPSTDTQYF. The CDR3 coding sequence is TGTGCCAGTAGTGCGGGACTAGCACCGAGCACAGATACGCAGTATTTT.

The chain combines TRBV9 with TRBJ1-2, with TRBD1 as a possible D gene (6 bases). CDR3 size: 12 residues. Germline V gene lookup returns CDR1 SGDLS and CDR2 YYNGEE. The ends were cut back, 2 bases at V and 5 bases at J, with 7 bases in the middle. The CDR3 region has the DNA TGTGCCAGCAGCGTTACAGGGTATGGCTACACCTTC. It specifies CASSVTGYGYTF. Full variable domain (rest looked up from reference TRBV9 and TRBJ1-2): DSGVTQTPKHLITATGQRVTLRCSPRSGDLSVYWYQQSLDQGLQFLIQYYNGEERAKGNILERFSAQQFPDLHSELNLSSLELGDSALYFCASSVTGYGYTFGSGTRLTVV.

This clone has only one observation. The CDR3 loop is CASSQERGEQYF. The CDR3 DNA is TGCGCCAGCAGCCAAGAACGGGGGGAGCAGTACTTC. The chain is built from TRBV5-1 and TRBJ2-7, with D possibly being TRBD2 (6 bases). This CDR3 has 12 amino acids. Germline CDR1 SGHRS, CDR2 YFSETQ. Trimming removed 4 bases from V and 7 bases from J, with 12 bases in between.

The chain carries TRBV3-1 (or the pseudogene TRBV3-2) and TRBJ1-4; D not resolved. This CDR3 is 16 amino acids long. V lost 0 bases to trimming and J lost 4 bases, with 12 bases between them. Germline V gene data show CDR1 as LGHDT and CDR2 as YNNKEL (reference sequence). CDR3 coding DNA: TGTGCCAGCAGCCAAGATCAAACAGAACTTAATGAAAAACTGTTTTTT. As protein: CASSQDQTELNEKLFF.

This chain connects TRBV19 to TRBJ1-5, with 7 bases that match TRBD1. Germline CDR1 LNHDA, CDR2 SQIVND (reference sequence). The trim removed 7 bases at V and 6 bases at J, leaving 9 bases unmatched. This CDR3 is 14 amino acids long. CDR3 sequence (DNA): TGTGCCAGTACTCAAACAGGGGTTGGTCAGCCCCAGCATTTT. It codes for CASTQTGVGQPQHF.